Below are 13 T cell receptor beta chains sequenced from a single sample in a study of T-cell reconstitution after alpha-beta-depleted transplantation in children. Study conclusions and caveats: One year after transplant, T-cell counts and diversity came mostly from newly produced T cells.

No antigen has been assigned to these receptors. Molecular barcoding with unique molecular identifiers was used for the TCRbeta library. TCRdb passed the PCR reads through MiXCR, listing each CDR3 protein once. The table records about 300,000 distinct CDR3 sequences, roughly 7.8% of them present only once. This specimen was peripheral blood, taken 360 days after TCRalphabeta/CD19-depleted stem cell transplant. Receptors originate from a female patient between 2 and 15 years old who had a stem cell transplant for Fanconi anemia, so the T cells may come from the graft donor.

There are many counts of this clonotype. The chain combines TRBV5-1 with TRBJ2-7; D not resolved. CDR1 and CDR2 (germline): SGHRS, YFSETQ. The V and J ends lost 2 bases and 6 bases respectively, with 12 bases between them. The CDR3 length is 13 residues. CDR3 loop: CASSLRRVLEQYF. In nucleotides, the CDR3 is TGCGCCAGCAGCTTACGACGGGTTCTCGAGCAGTACTTC. Supplemented by reference TRBV5-1 and TRBJ2-7, the full variable domain reads KAGVTQTPRYLIKTRGQQVTLSCSPISGHRSVSWYQQTPGQGLQFLFEYFSETQRNKGNFPGRFSGRQFSNSRSEMNVSTLELGDSALYLCASSLRRVLEQYFGPGTRLTVT.

There are a few counts of this clonotype. The germline gene is not matched at one end of the junction; a read error may be the cause. V usage is TRBV7-7 and J usage is TRBJ2-5; 8 bases are shared with TRBD2. Per the germline V gene, CDR1 is SSHAT and CDR2 is FNYEAQ (reference sequence). CDR3 length equals 16 residues. As DNA, the CDR3 is TGTGCTAGCAGCTTAGCGGGACTAGGTTTCCAAGAGACCCAGTACTTC. As protein: CASSLAGLGFQETQYF.

V is TRBV10-3 and J is TRBJ1-5; maybe TRBD1 (6 bases). The V gene's germline CDR1 is ENHRY and CDR2 SYGVKD. Trimming cost V 2 bases and J 5 bases, with 10 bases left between them. There are 14 residues in the CDR3. CDR3 loop: CAISERGAYQPQHF. The DNA of the CDR3 is TGTGCCATCAGTGAGAGGGGGGCGTATCAGCCCCAGCATTTT.

This clonotype came up many times. The chain couples TRBV6-1 to TRBJ2-4, with 12 bases aligning to TRBD2. The germline CDR1 and CDR2 sequences are MNHNS and SASEGT. V lost 7 bases to trimming and J lost 4 bases; unmatched junction nucleotides: 8. CDR3 length equals 16 residues. Here the CDR3 reads CASTGLAGYNKNIQYF. The CDR3, as DNA: TGTGCCAGCACCGGACTAGCGGGGTATAATAAAAACATTCAGTACTTC.

This clonotype was counted at least ten times. The chain joins TRBV7-9 to TRBJ2-1; D is unclear. V lost 1 base, J lost 5 bases, and 12 bases lay in between. The CDR3 is 15 amino acids. Per the germline V gene, CDR1 is SEHNR and CDR2 is FQNEAQ (reference sequence). The CDR3 nucleotides read TGTGCCAGCAGCTTAGGGGCTGGTAGGAACAATGAGCAGTTCTTC. Protein sequence: CASSLGAGRNNEQFF.

This clonotype was picked up many times. The chain couples TRBV20-1 to TRBJ2-1; D gene ambiguous. Trimming cost V 6 bases and J 7 bases, with 10 bases left between them. This CDR3 contains 11 residues. Germline V gene lookup returns CDR1 DFQATT and CDR2 SNEGSKA (reference sequence). CDR3 sequence reads: CSAIPRNEQFF. As DNA, the CDR3 is TGCAGTGCCATCCCTAGAAATGAGCAGTTCTTC.

At least ten counts were recorded for this clonotype. The V gene is TRBV6-1, the J gene TRBJ1-6, with D perhaps matching TRBD1 (5 bases). V lost 6 bases, J lost 13 bases, and 13 bases lay in between. The CDR3 loop spans 12 amino acids. Germline V gives CDR1 MNHNS, CDR2 SASEGT. The chain's CDR3 is CASRAGRRPLHF. Written as DNA, the CDR3 is TGTGCCAGCAGAGCAGGGCGACGGCCCCTCCACTTT.

This clonotype was counted ten times or more. This rearrangement joins TRBV20-1 to TRBJ2-5; D is unclear. This CDR3 spans 11 amino acids. V lost 8 bases to trimming and J lost 5 bases, with 12 bases between them. Germline CDR1 and CDR2: DFQATT and SNEGSKA (reference sequence). In DNA, the CDR3 is TGCAGTACCAAGGCTACCGAGACCCAGTACTTC. This codes for CSTKATETQYF.

Many counts were recorded for this clonotype. The chain links TRBV4-1 to TRBJ2-1; 8 bases are shared with TRBD2. This CDR3 has 15 residues. Per germline, CDR1 MGHRA and CDR2 YSYEKL. J lost 5 bases, V lost 4 bases, and 7 bases had no gene match. The CDR3 DNA sequence: TGCGCCAGCAGCCTACCGGGAGGGCCCCACAATGAGCAGTTCTTC. It translates to CASSLPGGPHNEQFF.

This clonotype has a count of ten or more. V is TRBV6-5 and J is TRBJ2-7; 8 bases match TRBD1. V gave up 8 bases and J gave up 3 bases; unmatched junction bases: 3. This CDR3 region has 12 residues. CDR1 and CDR2 (germline): MNHEY, SVGAGI. DNA of the CDR3: TGTGCCAGCCTGGACAGGGACTACGAGCAGTACTTC. Protein: CASLDRDYEQYF.

The chain has TRBV10-2 and TRBJ2-3; 11 bases are a match to TRBD2. Germline V gene data show CDR1 as WSHSY and CDR2 as SAAADI. This CDR3 region has 16 residues. With V trimmed by 3 bases and J by 6 bases, 8 bases remained unmatched. CDR3 residues: CASSDLSGGAPDTQYF. The DNA for the CDR3 is TGCGCCAGCAGTGATCTTAGCGGGGGGGCCCCGGATACGCAGTATTTT.

This clonotype was seen ten or more times. The CDR3 nucleotides are TGTGCCAGCAGCTTGGGACAGGAAGGCTACGAGCAGTACTTC. Its protein product is CASSLGQEGYEQYF. J is TRBJ2-7 and V is TRBV5-6; D is perhaps TRBD1 (6 bases). The CDR3 runs 14 residues. CDR1 is SGHDT, CDR2 YYEEEE, per germline. V lost 0 bases and J lost 3, with 10 bases in between.

At least ten counts were recorded for this clonotype. This sequence joins TRBV20-1 and TRBJ2-7, with a possible D match to TRBD2 (5 bases). The V and J ends lost 4 bases and 4 bases respectively, with 8 bases between them. The CDR3 spans 11 residues. Germline values: CDR1 DFQATT, CDR2 SNEGSKA (reference sequence). The CDR3 loop is CSATRGYEQYF. CDR3 nucleotides: TGCAGTGCTACCCGCGGGTACGAGCAGTACTTC.